The T cell receptor beta chain under discussion was sequenced for a study of CXCR3-negative and CXCR3-positive naive CD8 T cells (dated by TCRdb to the late 2010s). Regarding the study in general: About 135 million TRB reads were obtained in total, roughly 1.5 +/- 0.3 million reads per library. The diversity and physicochemical repertoire analyses included approximately ten donors pooled from two independent experiments. TRBV-TRBJ cluster analysis included naive subsets from five or six donors and memory cells from 3 donors. The study at large found these results: Compared with CXCR3-negative naive cells, CXCR3-positive naive cells had TRB CDR3s with higher hydrophobicity (lower Kidera factor 4), lower energy, and higher strength and volume indices. Because CXCR3 expression was partially decreased after cryopreservation, freshly isolated PBMCs were used for most assays. Surface CD5, linked to self-reactivity in mice, was comparable between naive subsets; TCR interaction strength was therefore also inferred from TRB CDR3 physicochemical properties. Within the same donor, TRBV-TRBJ usage looked similar between naive CXCR3-negative and CXCR3-positive cells, but memory cells had distinct patterns. Repertoire diversity was comparably high in both naive subsets but much lower in memory CD8+ T cells.

For every CD8+ T cell subset, a few hundred thousand cells were flow-sorted straight into RLT lysis buffer, and each subset was sorted in triplicate. Naive CD8+ T cells were defined stringently as CD45RO-CCR7+CD27+CD95- to exclude memory contaminants. Standard density gradient centrifugation was used to isolate peripheral blood mononuclear cells from buffy coats. Naive CXCR3-negative and CXCR3-positive CD8+ T cells were flow-sorted using a FACSAria III. Total RNA was extracted from sorted cells using an RNeasy Mini Kit. Sequencing was performed on a NextSeq 550. The Human TCR Profiling Kit (MiLaboratory) was used to make UMI-labeled 5' RACE TRB cDNA libraries. cDNA synthesis used the entire amount of extracted RNA, and PCR amplification then used the entire amount of cDNA produced. Libraries were prepared in parallel with an identical number of PCR cycles. In the original analysis: With a requirement of at least two reads per UMI, MIGEC and MiXCR extracted about 56,000 +/- 9,600 unique UMI-labeled TRB cDNA molecules per library. Each library averaged about 38,000 +/- 11,000 functional in-frame TRB CDR3 nucleotide clonotypes without stop codons. After downsampling to 5000 UMI-labeled TRB molecules per sample, diversity metrics, including normalized Shannon-Wiener and Chao1, were computed in VDJtools. For the central five CDR3 residues, VDJtools calculated physicochemical properties weighted by clonotype size, namely interaction energy, strength, volume and Kidera factor 4. After reprocessing by TCRdb, each CDR3 protein sequence is one entry, and no DNA is given. None of the V and J calls come from the authors' own analysis; TCRdb made them. The record for this sample contains roughly 50,000 distinct CDR3 sequences. The ten largest clonotypes hold about 0.61% of the sample.

Turning to this clonotype: Its antigen target is currently unknown.

The TCR was taken from a human donor in good health. Some clones in this sample may be carry-over from other donors' samples. Sequenced: naive CXCR3+ CD8+ T cells from blood. The cell subset or site label for this specimen denotes: CD45RO-CCR7+CD27+CD95- naive CD8+ T cells expressing CXCR3 (TNR3+).

The CDR3 region has the sequence CSAEAVGASHGYTF. The sequence is built from TRBV20-1 and TRBJ1-2; TCRdb calls TRBD1, which cannot be checked without DNA. The CDR3, cysteine through phenylalanine, is 14 amino acids long. DNA is not recorded here. The germline V gene (reference sequence) provides CDR1 DFQATT and CDR2 SNEGSKA.